This T cell receptor (beta chain) was identified in a study of identical twins' blood T cells (dated by TCRdb to the early 2010s). For the wider study: The roughly 12 libraries, six for the alpha chain and six for the beta chain, yielded some 50 million Illumina reads in total. Using next-generation sequencing, the study compared the TCR alpha and beta chain repertoires of three pairs of monozygous twins to assess how genetics influences repertoire formation. The research as a whole found: The proposed role of the TCRalpha J segment in MHC recognition during thymic selection was stated to require validation by independent studies. Among the most abundant TCRbeta clonotypes, more CDR3 sequences were shared by each donor with her twin than with unrelated donors. How many CDR3 clonotypes two donors shared depended mainly on the product of their cloneset sizes, and the twins did not clearly stray from this trend. Twin pairs were reported to be markedly more alike in V gene usage than unrelated donors were, even when looking at non-selected out-of-frame TCRbeta clonotypes. Because the twins were raised together, environmental influences could not be ruled out as an explanation for the similarity between twins.

To note about this clonotype: Its cognate antigen has yet to be identified. Base quality data are lacking; no much larger clone is found one base away.

The CDR3 goes from the cysteine to the phenylalanine over 15 residues. The kept DNA is CDR3 alone, 45 bases in frame from the first base. For CDR1 and CDR2, the germline V gene lists SGHAT and FQNNGV. The trim is 3 bases for V and 11 bases for J, with a gap of 20 bases between the germline ends. The library was made by 5' RACE. The sample was run on an Illumina Genome Analyzer IIx. RNA-based TCR cDNA libraries were prepared by a previously described protocol with several modifications. To prevent cross-contamination, sample-specific barcodes were introduced on both ends of each TCR cDNA library during cDNA synthesis and amplification. The source study handled its data this way. Each library contained roughly 2.2 to 4 million CDR3-containing reads, and somewhere between about 90,000 and nearly 500,000 clonotypes were identified for each individual. Reads carrying improper barcode index combinations were removed, after which the MiTCR software was used to build a cloneset for each library. MiTCR filtered or rescued low-quality reads and corrected PCR and sequencing errors when assembling CDR3 clonotypes. Artificial out-of-frame clonotypes were removed by being mapped to in-frame sequences, with one indel in the CDR3 allowed. Similarity of V and J gene usage between donors was measured as Jensen-Shannon divergence divided by mean entropy. TCRdb cleaned the public reads at Q25 with fastp, built clones with MiXCR and kept in-frame beta chains. Entries that share a CDR3 protein sequence are merged under the most common genes and DNA. TCRdb, rather than the study authors, made the V and J calls. This sample gives fewer than 450,000 distinct CDR3 sequences in total; 25% to 35% of them show up just once. The ten largest clones represent around 5.6% of the sample.

Donors were six healthy women forming three monozygous twin pairs. All three twin pairs had been reared together, and it was thought likely that the same infectious agents and vaccines had been met by these twin pairs. TCR cDNA libraries were prepared from RNA that was isolated from peripheral blood mononuclear cells. The clonotype was recovered from a woman aged 18 to 49 in good health. The chain is encoded by TRBV11-2 joined to TRBJ2-1; TRBD2 might be the D gene, on 6 matching bases. Sequencing was performed on PBMCs. The sequence in DNA is TGTGCCAGCAGCTTGTCGAGCGGGCATCCCGGGCAGCAGTTCTTC. The encoded protein is CASSLSSGHPGQQFF.